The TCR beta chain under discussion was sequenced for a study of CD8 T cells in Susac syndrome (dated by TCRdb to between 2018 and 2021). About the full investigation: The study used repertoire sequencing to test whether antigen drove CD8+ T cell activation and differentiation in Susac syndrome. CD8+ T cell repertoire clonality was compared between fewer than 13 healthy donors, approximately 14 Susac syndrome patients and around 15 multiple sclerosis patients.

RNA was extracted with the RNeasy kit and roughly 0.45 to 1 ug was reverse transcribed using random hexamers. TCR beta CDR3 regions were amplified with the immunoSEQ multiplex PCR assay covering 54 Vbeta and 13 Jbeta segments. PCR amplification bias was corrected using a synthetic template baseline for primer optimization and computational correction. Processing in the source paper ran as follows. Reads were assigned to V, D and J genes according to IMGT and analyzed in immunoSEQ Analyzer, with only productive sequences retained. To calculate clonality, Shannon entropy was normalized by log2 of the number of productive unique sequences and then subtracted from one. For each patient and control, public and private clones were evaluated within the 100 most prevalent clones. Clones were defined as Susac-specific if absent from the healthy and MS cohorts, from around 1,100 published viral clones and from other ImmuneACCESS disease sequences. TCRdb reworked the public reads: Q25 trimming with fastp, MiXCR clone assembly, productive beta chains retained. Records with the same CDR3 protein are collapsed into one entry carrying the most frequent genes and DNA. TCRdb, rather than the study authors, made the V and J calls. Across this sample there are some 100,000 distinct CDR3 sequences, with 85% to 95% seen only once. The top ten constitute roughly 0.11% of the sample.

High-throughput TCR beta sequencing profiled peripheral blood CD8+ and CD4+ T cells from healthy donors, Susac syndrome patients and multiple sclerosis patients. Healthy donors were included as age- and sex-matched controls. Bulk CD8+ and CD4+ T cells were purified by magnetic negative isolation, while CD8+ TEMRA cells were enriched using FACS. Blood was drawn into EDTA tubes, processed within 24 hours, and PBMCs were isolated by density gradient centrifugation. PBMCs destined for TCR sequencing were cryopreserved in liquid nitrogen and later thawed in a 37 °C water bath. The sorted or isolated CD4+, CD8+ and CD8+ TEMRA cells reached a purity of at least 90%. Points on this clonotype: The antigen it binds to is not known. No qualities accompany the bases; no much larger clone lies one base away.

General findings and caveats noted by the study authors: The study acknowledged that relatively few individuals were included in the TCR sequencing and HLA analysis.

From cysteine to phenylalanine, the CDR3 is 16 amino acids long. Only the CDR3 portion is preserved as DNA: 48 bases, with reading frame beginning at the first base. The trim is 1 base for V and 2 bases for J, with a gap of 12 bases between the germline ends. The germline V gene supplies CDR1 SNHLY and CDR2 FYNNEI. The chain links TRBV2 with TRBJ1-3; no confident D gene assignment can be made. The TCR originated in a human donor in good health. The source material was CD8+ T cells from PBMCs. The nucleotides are TGTGCCAGCAGTGAAGACGCAACCTCCCCTGGAAACACCATATATTTT. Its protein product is CASSEDATSPGNTIYF.